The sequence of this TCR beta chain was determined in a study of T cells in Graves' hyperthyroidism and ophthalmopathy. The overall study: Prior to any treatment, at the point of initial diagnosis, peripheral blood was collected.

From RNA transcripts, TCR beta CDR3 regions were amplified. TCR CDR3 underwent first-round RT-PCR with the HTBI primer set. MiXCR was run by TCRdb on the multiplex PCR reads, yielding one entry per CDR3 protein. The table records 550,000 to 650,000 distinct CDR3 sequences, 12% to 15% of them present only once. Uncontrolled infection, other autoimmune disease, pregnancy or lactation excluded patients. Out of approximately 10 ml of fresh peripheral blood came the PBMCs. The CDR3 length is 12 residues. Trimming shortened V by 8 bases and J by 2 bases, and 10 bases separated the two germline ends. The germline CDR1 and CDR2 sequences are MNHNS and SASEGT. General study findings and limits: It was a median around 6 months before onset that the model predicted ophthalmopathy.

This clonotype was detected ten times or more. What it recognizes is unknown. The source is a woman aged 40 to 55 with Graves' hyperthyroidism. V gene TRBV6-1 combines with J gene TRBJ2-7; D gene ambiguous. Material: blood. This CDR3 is CASSGAAYEQYF. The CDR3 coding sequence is TGTGCCAGCTCTGGCGCCGCCTACGAGCAGTACTTC.